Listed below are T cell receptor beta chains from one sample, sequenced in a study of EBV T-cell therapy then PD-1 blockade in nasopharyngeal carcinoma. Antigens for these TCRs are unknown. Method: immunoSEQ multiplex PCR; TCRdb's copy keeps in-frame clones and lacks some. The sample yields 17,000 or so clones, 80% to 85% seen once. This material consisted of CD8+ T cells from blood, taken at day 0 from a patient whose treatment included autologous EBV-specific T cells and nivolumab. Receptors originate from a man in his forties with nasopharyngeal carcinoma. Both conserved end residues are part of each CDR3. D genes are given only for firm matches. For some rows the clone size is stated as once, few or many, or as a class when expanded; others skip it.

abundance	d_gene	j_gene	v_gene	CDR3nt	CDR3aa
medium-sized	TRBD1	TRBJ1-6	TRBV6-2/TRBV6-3	TGTGCCAGCAGTTACTCTCCGGACAGGGGTGGCAAGTCACCCCTCCACTTT	CASSYSPDRGGKSPLHF
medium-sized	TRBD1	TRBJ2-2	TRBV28	TGTGCCAGCACCTCCGGGACAGGGGACGCCGGGGAGCTGTTTTTT	CASTSGTGDAGELFF
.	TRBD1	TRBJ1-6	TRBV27	TGTGCCAGCAGTAGCGGGACAGGGTTTCAAAATTCACCCCTCCACTTT	CASSSGTGFQNSPLHF
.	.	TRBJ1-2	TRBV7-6	TGTGCCAGCAGCTTAGCTGGGGAAGGGTATGGCTACACCTTC	CASSLAGEGYGYTF
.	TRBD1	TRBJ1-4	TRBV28	TGTGCCAGCAGTTCCTTGGACAGGGGGAAGGCTAATGAAAAACTGTTTTTT	CASSSLDRGKANEKLFF
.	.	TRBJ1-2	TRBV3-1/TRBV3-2	TGTGCCAGCAGCCAAGATAACCAGGGTATTTCCTATGGCTACACCTTC	CASSQDNQGISYGYTF
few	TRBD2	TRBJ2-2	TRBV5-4	TGTGCCAGCAGCCCCCGAGCCAGAATAGCGGGGGGTCCACACCGGGGAGCTGTTTTT	CASSPRARIAGGPHRGAVF
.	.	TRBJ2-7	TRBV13	TGTGCCAGCAGCGCCGGGGGCCTGAGCTCCTACGAGCAGTACTTC	CASSAGGLSSYEQYF
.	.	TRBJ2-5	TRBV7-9	TGTGCCAGCAGCGCCCGAGAAGAGACCCAGTACTTC	CASSAREETQYF
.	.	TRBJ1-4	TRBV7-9	TGTGCCAGCAGCTTGCGGGTGCTGGGTGAAAAACTGTTTTTT	CASSLRVLGEKLFF
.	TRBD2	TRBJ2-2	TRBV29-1	TGCAGCGTTGACGGACTAGCGGGGAACTCGTACACCGGGGAGCTGTTTTTT	CSVDGLAGNSYTGELFF